The entry that follows covers one T cell receptor beta chain sequence. Its antigen is unidentified. TCRdb fed the 5' RACE reads into MiXCR, producing one record per CDR3 protein. The top ten clones hold 40% to 45% of a sample with tens of thousands of distinct CDR3 sequences, around 30% of them seen once. The data were taken from a study of T-cell memory formation after mild COVID-19. Overall study results and limits: Later expanders leaned toward CD4+, whereas clones contracting from day 15 to 85 were balanced CD4/CD8.

V shed 5 bases, J shed 1 base, and the junction held 7 bases outside the gene matches. CDR3 size: 15 residues. Looked up from germline, CDR1 is MNHEY and CDR2 is SVGEGT. The TCR was taken from a man aged 18 to 30 who had mild COVID-19 (a few samples of this study predate the infection). Cell type and time point are not known. The chain uses TRBV6-2 or TRBV6-3 and TRBJ1-2, with 7 bases aligning to TRBD1. Specimen: PBMCs or a T cell subset sorted from them (not recorded which). The CDR3 DNA reads TGTGCCAGCAGTCGGGACAGAGGCCTTAACTATGGCTACACCTTC. Translating gives CASSRDRGLNYGYTF.